This is a list of T cell receptor beta chains from one sample in a study of CD4 and CD8 cells across lung adenocarcinoma regions. TCRdb reprocessed the PCR reads with MiXCR, giving one entry per CDR3 protein. The repertoire includes around 27,000 distinct CDR3 sequences, 40% to 50% of them detected once, and approximately 48% sits in the top ten. Sequences were obtained from CD8+ T cells from the center of a lung tumor. These TCRs come from a male donor with lung adenocarcinoma. The CD4 and CD8 labels of this study may be unreliable. Both conserved end residues are part of each CDR3. Each record gives: V gene, D gene, J gene, clone size, CDR3 DNA, CDR3 protein. A D gene is named only where the DNA matches it firmly. Clone size is shown for a subset of rows, as once, few, many or a class of expanded clone.

V: TRBV12-3/TRBV12-4; D: TRBD2; J: TRBJ2-1; size: many; DNA: TGTGCCACCTACCGTAGCGGGGGGGGTGAGCAGTTCTTC; CDR3: CATYRSGGGEQFF
V: TRBV7-2; D: -; J: TRBJ2-1; size: medium-sized; DNA: TGTGCCAGCAACTCCCCGGACGCATCTTTCTACAATGAGCAGTTCTTC; CDR3: CASNSPDASFYNEQFF
V: TRBV6-1; D: -; J: TRBJ2-4; size: once; DNA: TGTGCCAGCAGCGAAGCGGGGACGGGGGCCAAAAACATGCAGTATTTC; CDR3: CASSEAGTGAKNMQYF
V: TRBV6-1; D: -; J: TRBJ2-3; size: few; DNA: TGTGCCAGCAGTGACCCCTGGGGTAGCACAGATACGCAGTATTTT; CDR3: CASSDPWGSTDTQYF
V: TRBV20-1; D: TRBD2; J: TRBJ2-5; size: -; DNA: TGCTGTGCGGGGTCGGCGGGGGGAGACCAAGATACGCAGTACTTC; CDR3: CCAGSAGGDQDTQYF
V: TRBV6-1; D: TRBD1; J: TRBJ2-3; size: -; DNA: TGTGCCAGGCGAACCGGGACAGGGGGGCTGTGGGGCAAAGATACTCAGTATTTC; CDR3: CARRTGTGGLWGKDTQYF
V: TRBV4-1; D: -; J: TRBJ2-2; size: few; DNA: TGCGCCAGCAGCCAAGAAACCCAGAACGGACCCGGGGAGCTGTTTTTT; CDR3: CASSQETQNGPGELFF
V: TRBV6-5; D: -; J: TRBJ2-2; size: many; DNA: TGTGCCAGCAGTTACCTTCCGCGGGGCACCGGGGAGCTGTTTTTT; CDR3: CASSYLPRGTGELFF
V: TRBV27; D: -; J: TRBJ2-4; size: -; DNA: TGTGCCAGCAGCGTAAAGGGGCGGCGAGCCGAAGACACGCAGTACTTC; CDR3: CASSVKGRRAEDTQYF
V: TRBV12-3/TRBV12-4; D: -; J: TRBJ2-1; size: many; DNA: TGTGCCAGCACACCCCACTATGCTGGTGAGCAGTTCTTC; CDR3: CASTPHYAGEQFF
V: TRBV4-1; D: TRBD1; J: TRBJ1-3; size: many; DNA: TGCGCCAGCAGCCGGCAGACAGGGGTTTGGGGAAACACCATATATTTT; CDR3: CASSRQTGVWGNTIYF
V: TRBV6-1; D: -; J: TRBJ1-1; size: -; DNA: TGTGCCAGCAGCGGGGACATCGTTGAAGCTTTCTTT; CDR3: CASSGDIVEAFF
V: TRBV6-1; D: -; J: TRBJ2-3; size: many; DNA: TGTGCCAGCACCCTGGACCCGGGGGCAGATACGCAGTATTTT; CDR3: CASTLDPGADTQYF
V: TRBV5-6; D: TRBD1; J: TRBJ1-2; size: few; DNA: TGTGCCAGCAGCTTGGGGACAGGGGACCTCTATGGCTACACCTTC; CDR3: CASSLGTGDLYGYTF
V: TRBV7-8; D: -; J: TRBJ2-6; size: few; DNA: TGTGCCAGCAGTCGCCTTGGGGGGACCGGGGCCAACGTCCTGACTTTC; CDR3: CASSRLGGTGANVLTF
V: TRBV6-1; D: -; J: TRBJ2-1; size: -; DNA: TGTGCCAGCAGTGGTTTCACAGTAAACAATGAGCAGTTCTTC; CDR3: CASSGFTVNNEQFF
V: TRBV11-2; D: TRBD2; J: TRBJ2-5; size: many; DNA: TGTGCCAGCAGCTTAGAGCCTAGCGGGGGAGGCGGGACCCAGTACTTC; CDR3: CASSLEPSGGGGTQYF
V: TRBV6-1; D: TRBD1; J: TRBJ2-1; size: -; DNA: TGTGCCAGGGGACAGAAGAGGGTGAGGACAGATACGCAGTATTTC; CDR3: CARGQKRVRTDTQYF
V: TRBV6-1; D: TRBD1; J: TRBJ1-2; size: many; DNA: TGTGCCAGCAGTGATATTGGGACAGGGAACTATGGCTACACCTTC; CDR3: CASSDIGTGNYGYTF
V: TRBV7-3; D: -; J: TRBJ2-1; size: -; DNA: TGTGCCAGCAGCCAGAAGCTAGGACCCTACAATGAGCAGTTCTTC; CDR3: CASSQKLGPYNEQFF
V: TRBV6-1; D: TRBD2; J: TRBJ2-7; size: medium-sized; DNA: TGTGCCGGAGGGGAGGGAGTTCTCGAGCAGTACTTC; CDR3: CAGGEGVLEQYF
V: TRBV6-1; D: TRBD2; J: TRBJ2-7; size: -; DNA: TGTGCCAGCACGGGGAGCGGGAGCCGTGACCCAGATACGCAGTACTTC; CDR3: CASTGSGSRDPDTQYF
V: TRBV6-2/TRBV6-3; D: -; J: TRBJ2-1; size: -; DNA: TGTGCCAGCAGTTACCGAAATTACAGGTTACCACCGAAACTCAATGAGCAGTTCTTC; CDR3: CASSYRNYRLPPKLNEQFF
V: TRBV6-4; D: TRBD1; J: TRBJ1-5; size: -; DNA: TGTGCCAGCACCAGGGGGGGAGGTCAGCCCCAGCATTTT; CDR3: CASTRGGGQPQHF
V: TRBV20-1; D: TRBD2; J: TRBJ2-7; size: few; DNA: TGCAGTGCGTGGACTAGCGGGATCTACGAGCAGTACTTC; CDR3: CSAWTSGIYEQYF
V: TRBV7-2; D: -; J: TRBJ2-3; size: few; DNA: TGTGCCAGCAGCTTAGTCCCCCCAGGGGAGCAGTACTTT; CDR3: CASSLVPPGEQYF
V: TRBV6-1; D: -; J: TRBJ2-1; size: -; DNA: TGTGCCAGCAGTGAACAGCAGGGTGTGAGCACAGATACGCAGTTCTTC; CDR3: CASSEQQGVSTDTQFF
V: TRBV6-1; D: -; J: TRBJ2-6; size: -; DNA: TGTGCCAGCAGTGAAGCTAGCTCTGGGGCCAACGTCCTGACTTTC; CDR3: CASSEASSGANVLTF
V: TRBV6-2/TRBV6-3; D: TRBD2; J: TRBJ2-7; size: -; DNA: TGTGCCAGCAGGGATCTAGCGGAGAGGACCTACGAGCAGTACTTC; CDR3: CASRDLAERTYEQYF
V: TRBV10-2; D: -; J: TRBJ2-4; size: -; DNA: TGCGCCAGCACGGGGATGGGGGCCACAGATATTCAGTACTTC; CDR3: CASTGMGATDIQYF
V: TRBV6-1; D: -; J: TRBJ2-1; size: -; DNA: TGTGCCAGCCAGGAGCGGTTTTACAATGAGCAGTTCTTC; CDR3: CASQERFYNEQFF
V: TRBV6-1; D: TRBD1; J: TRBJ2-7; size: -; DNA: TGTGCCAGCAGTCAGACAGGGTACGAGCAGTACTTC; CDR3: CASSQTGYEQYF
V: TRBV10-2; D: -; J: TRBJ2-4; size: -; DNA: TGCGGCAGCAGGGGCGGGAGAGCCAGAAACATTCAGTACTTC; CDR3: CGSRGGRARNIQYF
V: TRBV27; D: -; J: TRBJ2-7; size: many; DNA: TGTGCCAGCAGTTTTAGTCGGGATATCCACGAGCAGTACTTC; CDR3: CASSFSRDIHEQYF
V: TRBV6-1; D: TRBD1; J: TRBJ2-3; size: -; DNA: TGTGCCAGGAGCGGACAGGCTGTGGGCACAGATGAGCAGTATTTT; CDR3: CARSGQAVGTDEQYF
V: TRBV6-5; D: -; J: TRBJ2-4; size: -; DNA: TGTGGCAGCACGGGGCTGCGAGCCACAAACACTCAGTACTTC; CDR3: CGSTGLRATNTQYF
V: TRBV14; D: TRBD2; J: TRBJ2-5; size: -; DNA: TGTGCCAGCAGCCAAGGGGGAGCGGGAAATCAGTACTTC; CDR3: CASSQGGAGNQYF
V: TRBV4-1; D: -; J: TRBJ2-7; size: -; DNA: TGCGCCAGCAGCACCGGGATCTCCTACGAGCAGTACTTC; CDR3: CASSTGISYEQYF
V: TRBV5-4; D: TRBD2; J: TRBJ2-1; size: -; DNA: TGTGCCAGCAGCTTGCGAAGCGGGAGAAATGAGCAGTTCTTC; CDR3: CASSLRSGRNEQFF
V: TRBV10-3; D: -; J: TRBJ2-5; size: -; DNA: TGTTGCGGCGGGCTCGCGGGCCGTGACCAAAAGACCCAGTACTTC; CDR3: CCGGLAGRDQKTQYF